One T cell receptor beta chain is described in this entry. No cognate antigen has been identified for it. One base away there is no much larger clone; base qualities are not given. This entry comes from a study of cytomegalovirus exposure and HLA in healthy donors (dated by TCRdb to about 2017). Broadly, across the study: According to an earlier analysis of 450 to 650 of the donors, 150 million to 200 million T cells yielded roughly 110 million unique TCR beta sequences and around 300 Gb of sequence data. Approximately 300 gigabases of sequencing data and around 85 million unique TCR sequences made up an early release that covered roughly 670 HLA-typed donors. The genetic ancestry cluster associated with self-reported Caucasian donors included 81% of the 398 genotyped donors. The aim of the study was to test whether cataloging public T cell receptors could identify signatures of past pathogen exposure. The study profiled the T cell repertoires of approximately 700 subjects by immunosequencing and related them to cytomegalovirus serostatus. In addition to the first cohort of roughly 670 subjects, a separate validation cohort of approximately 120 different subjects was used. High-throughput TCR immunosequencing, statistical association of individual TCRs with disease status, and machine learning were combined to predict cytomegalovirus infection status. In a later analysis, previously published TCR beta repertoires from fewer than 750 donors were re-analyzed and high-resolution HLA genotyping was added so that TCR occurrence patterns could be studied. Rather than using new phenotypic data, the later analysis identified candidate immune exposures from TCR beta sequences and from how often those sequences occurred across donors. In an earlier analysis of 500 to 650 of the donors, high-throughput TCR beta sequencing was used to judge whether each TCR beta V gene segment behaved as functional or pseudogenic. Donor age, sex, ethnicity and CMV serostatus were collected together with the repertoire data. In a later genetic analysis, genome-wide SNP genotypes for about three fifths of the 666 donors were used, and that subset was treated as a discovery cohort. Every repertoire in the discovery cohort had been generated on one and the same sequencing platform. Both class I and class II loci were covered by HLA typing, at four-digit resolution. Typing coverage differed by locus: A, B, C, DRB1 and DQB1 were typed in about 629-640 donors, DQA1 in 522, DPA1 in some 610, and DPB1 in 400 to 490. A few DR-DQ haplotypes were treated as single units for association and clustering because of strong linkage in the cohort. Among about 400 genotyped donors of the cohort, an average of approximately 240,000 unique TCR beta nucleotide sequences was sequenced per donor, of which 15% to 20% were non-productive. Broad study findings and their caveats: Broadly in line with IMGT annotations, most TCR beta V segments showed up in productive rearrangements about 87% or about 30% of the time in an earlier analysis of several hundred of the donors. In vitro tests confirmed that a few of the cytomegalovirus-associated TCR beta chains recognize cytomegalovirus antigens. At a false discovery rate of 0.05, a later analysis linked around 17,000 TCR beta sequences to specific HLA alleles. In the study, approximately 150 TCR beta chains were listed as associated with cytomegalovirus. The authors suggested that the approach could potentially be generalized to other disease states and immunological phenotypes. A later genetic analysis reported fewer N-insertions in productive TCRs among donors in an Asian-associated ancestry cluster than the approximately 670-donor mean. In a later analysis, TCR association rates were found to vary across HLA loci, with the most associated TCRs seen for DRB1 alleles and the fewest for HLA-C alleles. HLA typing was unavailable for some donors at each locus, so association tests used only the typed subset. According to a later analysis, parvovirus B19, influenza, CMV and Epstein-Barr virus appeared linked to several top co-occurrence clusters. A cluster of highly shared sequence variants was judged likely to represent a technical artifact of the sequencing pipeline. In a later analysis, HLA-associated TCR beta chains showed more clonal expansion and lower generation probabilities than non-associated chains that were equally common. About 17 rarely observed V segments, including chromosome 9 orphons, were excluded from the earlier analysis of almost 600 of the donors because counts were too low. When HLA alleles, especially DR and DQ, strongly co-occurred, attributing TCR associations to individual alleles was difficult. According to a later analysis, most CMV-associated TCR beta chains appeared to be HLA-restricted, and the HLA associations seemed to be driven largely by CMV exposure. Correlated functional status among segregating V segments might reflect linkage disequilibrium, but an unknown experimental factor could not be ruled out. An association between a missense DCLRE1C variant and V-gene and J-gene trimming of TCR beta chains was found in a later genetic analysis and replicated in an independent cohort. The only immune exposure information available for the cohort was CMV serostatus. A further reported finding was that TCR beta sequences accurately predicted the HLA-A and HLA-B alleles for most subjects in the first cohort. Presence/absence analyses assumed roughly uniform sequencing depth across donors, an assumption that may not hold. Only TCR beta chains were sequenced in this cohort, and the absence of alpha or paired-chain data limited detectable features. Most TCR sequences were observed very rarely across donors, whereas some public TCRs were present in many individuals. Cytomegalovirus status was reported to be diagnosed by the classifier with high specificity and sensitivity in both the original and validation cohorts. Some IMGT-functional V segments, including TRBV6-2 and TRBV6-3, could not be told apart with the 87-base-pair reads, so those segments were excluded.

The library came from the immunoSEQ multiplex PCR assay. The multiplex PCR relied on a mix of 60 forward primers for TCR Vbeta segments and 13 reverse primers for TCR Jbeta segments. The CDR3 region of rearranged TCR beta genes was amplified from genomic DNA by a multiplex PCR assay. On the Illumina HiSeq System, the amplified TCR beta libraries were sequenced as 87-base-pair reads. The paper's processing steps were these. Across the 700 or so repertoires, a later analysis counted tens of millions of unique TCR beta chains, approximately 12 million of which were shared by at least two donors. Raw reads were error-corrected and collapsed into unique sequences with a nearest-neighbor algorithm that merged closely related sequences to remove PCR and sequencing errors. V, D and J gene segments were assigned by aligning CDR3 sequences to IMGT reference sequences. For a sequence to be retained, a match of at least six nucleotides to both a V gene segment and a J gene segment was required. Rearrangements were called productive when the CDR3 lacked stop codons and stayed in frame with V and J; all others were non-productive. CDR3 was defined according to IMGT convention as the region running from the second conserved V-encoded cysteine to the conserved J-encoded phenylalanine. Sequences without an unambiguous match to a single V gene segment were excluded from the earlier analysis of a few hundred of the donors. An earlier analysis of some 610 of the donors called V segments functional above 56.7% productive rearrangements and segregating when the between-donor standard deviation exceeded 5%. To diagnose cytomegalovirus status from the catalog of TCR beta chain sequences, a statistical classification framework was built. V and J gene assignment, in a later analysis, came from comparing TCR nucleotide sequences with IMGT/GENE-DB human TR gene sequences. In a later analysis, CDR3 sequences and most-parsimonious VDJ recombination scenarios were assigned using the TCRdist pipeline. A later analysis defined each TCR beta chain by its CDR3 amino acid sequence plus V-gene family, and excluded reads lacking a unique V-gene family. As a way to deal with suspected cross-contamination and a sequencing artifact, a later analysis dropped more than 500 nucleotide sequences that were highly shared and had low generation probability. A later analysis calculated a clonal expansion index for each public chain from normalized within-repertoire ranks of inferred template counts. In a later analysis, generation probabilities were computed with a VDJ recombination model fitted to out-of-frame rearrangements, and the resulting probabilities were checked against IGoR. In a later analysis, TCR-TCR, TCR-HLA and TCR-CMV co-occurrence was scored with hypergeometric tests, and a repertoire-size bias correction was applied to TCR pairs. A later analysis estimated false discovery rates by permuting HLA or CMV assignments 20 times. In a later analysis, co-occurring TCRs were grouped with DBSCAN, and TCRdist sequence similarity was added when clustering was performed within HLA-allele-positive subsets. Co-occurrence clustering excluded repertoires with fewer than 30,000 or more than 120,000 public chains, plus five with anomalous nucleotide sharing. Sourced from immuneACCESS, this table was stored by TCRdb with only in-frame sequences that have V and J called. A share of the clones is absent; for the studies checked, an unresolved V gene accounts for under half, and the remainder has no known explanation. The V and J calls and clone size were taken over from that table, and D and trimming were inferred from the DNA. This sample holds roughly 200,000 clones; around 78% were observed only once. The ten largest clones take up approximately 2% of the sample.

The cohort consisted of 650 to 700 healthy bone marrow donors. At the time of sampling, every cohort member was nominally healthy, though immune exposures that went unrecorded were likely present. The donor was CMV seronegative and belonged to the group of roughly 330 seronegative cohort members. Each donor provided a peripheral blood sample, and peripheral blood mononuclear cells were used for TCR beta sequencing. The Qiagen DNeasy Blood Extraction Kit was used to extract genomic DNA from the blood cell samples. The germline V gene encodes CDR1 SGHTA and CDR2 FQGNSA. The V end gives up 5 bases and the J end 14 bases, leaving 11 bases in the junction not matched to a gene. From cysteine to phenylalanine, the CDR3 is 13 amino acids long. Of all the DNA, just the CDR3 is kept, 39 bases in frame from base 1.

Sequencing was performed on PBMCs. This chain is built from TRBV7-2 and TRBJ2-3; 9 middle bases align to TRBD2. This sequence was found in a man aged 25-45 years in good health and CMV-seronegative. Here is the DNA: TGTGCCAGCAGCAAAACCAGCGGGAGGTTTCGGTATTTT. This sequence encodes CASSKTSGRFRYF.